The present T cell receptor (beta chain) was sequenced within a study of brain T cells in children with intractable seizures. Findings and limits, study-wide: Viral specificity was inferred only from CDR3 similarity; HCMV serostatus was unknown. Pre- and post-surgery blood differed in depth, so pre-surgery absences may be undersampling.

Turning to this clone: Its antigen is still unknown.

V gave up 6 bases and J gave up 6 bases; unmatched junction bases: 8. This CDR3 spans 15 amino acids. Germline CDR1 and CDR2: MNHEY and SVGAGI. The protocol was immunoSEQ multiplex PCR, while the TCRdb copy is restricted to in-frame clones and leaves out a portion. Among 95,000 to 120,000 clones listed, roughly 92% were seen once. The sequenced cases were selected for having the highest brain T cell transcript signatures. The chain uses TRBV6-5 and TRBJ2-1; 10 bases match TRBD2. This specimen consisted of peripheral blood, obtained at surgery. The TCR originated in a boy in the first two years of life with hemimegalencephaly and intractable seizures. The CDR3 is CASSPLGLAVNEQFF. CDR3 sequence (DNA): TGTGCCAGCAGCCCCCTCGGACTAGCGGTCAATGAGCAGTTCTTC.